The next 6 T cell receptor beta chains were all read from a single sample in a study of cytomegalovirus exposure and HLA in healthy donors. The primer mix had 60 Vbeta and 13 Jbeta primers. TCRdb keeps only in-frame clones here, not all; method: immunoSEQ multiplex PCR. The sample gives under 200,000 clones, about 12% of which show up once; 7.8% is in the top ten. Sequencing was carried out using PBMCs. Receptor source: a man aged 45-65 years in good health and CMV-seropositive.

The sample holds a few counts of this clone. This chain connects TRBV30 to TRBJ2-5; 10 bases map to TRBD1. The trim removed 4 bases at V and 5 bases at J, leaving 7 bases unmatched. This CDR3 contains 14 residues. Germline V gives CDR1 GTSNPN, CDR2 SVGIG (reference sequence). The CDR3 protein is CAWTRQGAGETQYF. DNA for the CDR3: TGTGCCTGGACACGACAGGGGGCGGGGGAGACCCAGTACTTC.

The chain is built from TRBV2 and TRBJ2-2, with 7 bases that match TRBD2. Trimming removed 1 base from V and 4 bases from J; junction bases left unmatched: 0. CDR3 length: 14 residues. CDR1 is SNHLY, CDR2 FYNNEI, per germline. The CDR3 loop reads CASSEGLATGELFF. For the CDR3, the DNA is TGTGCCAGCAGTGAAGGACTAGCCACCGGGGAGCTGTTTTTT.

This clone was seen many times. V and J are TRBV5-6 and TRBJ2-7; TRBD1 agrees at 9 bases. The length of the CDR3 is 13 residues. Germline lookup yields CDR1 SGHDT and CDR2 YYEEEE. V lost 2 bases, J lost 5 bases, and 2 bases stayed unmatched. CDR3: CASSFGTGNEQYF. Here the CDR3 DNA reads TGTGCCAGCAGCTTCGGGACAGGGAACGAGCAGTACTTC.

This clone occurred a few times. The rearrangement uses TRBV6-5 and TRBJ1-2, with a weak D call TRBD1 (5 bases). The CDR3 spans 14 residues. The germline CDR1 and CDR2 sequences are MNHEY and SVGAGI. Trimming pared 3 bases from V and 5 bases from J, leaving 13 bases between. The CDR3 DNA is TGTGCCAGCAGTTATGGTCAGGGCGGTTATGGCTACACCTTC. Translation gives CASSYGQGGYGYTF.

In its sample, this clone was seen a few times. The V gene is TRBV9, the J gene TRBJ1-1, with 8 bases identical to TRBD1. The trim removed 3 bases at V and 10 bases at J, leaving 5 bases unmatched. Per germline, CDR1 SGDLS and CDR2 YYNGEE. This CDR3 comprises 12 residues. In DNA, the CDR3 is TGTGCCAGCAGCGGGACAGGGTCGGTAGCTTTCTTT. Translation gives CASSGTGSVAFF.

This clone was seen a few times. CDR3 bases: TGTGCCAGCAGCCGGGGGGGGATGGATACGCAGTATTTT. Its protein product is CASSRGGMDTQYF. This chain joins TRBV7-9 and TRBJ2-3, with TRBD2 matching 8 bases. The V and J ends lost 5 bases and 6 bases, in that order; junction bases with no gene match: 4. Per the germline V gene, CDR1 is SEHNR and CDR2 is FQNEAQ (reference sequence). The CDR3 has 13 residues. The variable domain in full, completed from reference TRBV7-9 and TRBJ2-3, reads DTGVSQNPRHKITKRGQNVTFRCDPISEHNRLYWYRQTLGQGPEFLTYFQNEAQLEKSRLLSDRFSAERPKGSFSTLEIQRTEQGDSAMYLCASSRGGMDTQYFGPGTRLTVL.